A selection of T cell receptor beta chains follows, all from one sample in a study of blood T cell repertoires in COVID-19. The table came from immunoSEQ multiplex PCR; TCRdb's copy has only in-frame clones and leaves some out. The sample contains 55,000 to 75,000 clones, about 80% of which appear only once. Sequencing was performed on peripheral blood. The receptor source for this set is a human donor in a cohort sampled during active COVID-19. Each CDR3 is given with its conserved first and last residue. The D gene is left open where the match is weak. The size field is filled for only some rows; it gives once, few, many or a size class.

v_call,clone_size,j_call,d_call,cdr3_nt,cdr3_aa
TRBV20-1,-,TRBJ1-5,-,TGCAGTGCTAGTGGCGGGGGCGTAGGAGTTGGTAGTCAGCCCCAGCATTTT,CSASGGGVGVGSQPQHF
TRBV5-6,-,TRBJ1-1,TRBD1,TGTGCCAGCAGCTTGGCCTGGGACAGGAGTTCTTCCACTGAAGCTTTCTTT,CASSLAWDRSSSTEAFF
TRBV6-5,-,TRBJ2-7,TRBD2,TGTGCCAGCAGTTACTTGCGGGAGGGCCCCTACGAGCAGTACTTC,CASSYLREGPYEQYF
TRBV6-2/TRBV6-3,-,TRBJ2-5,-,TGTGCCAGCAGTTACCCGGGATCAGGGGCAGAGACCCAGTACTTC,CASSYPGSGAETQYF
TRBV18,-,TRBJ1-1,-,TGTGCCAGCTCACCATCAGAAAGGGGAGCTTTCTTT,CASSPSERGAFF
TRBV7-9,-,TRBJ1-2,TRBD1,TGTGCCAGCAGCTCTACCGGGACAGGGGAAAACTACACCTTC,CASSSTGTGENYTF
TRBV2,-,TRBJ2-6,TRBD1,TGTGCCAGCAGTGAACAGGGGGCCCCTGGGGCCAACGTCCTGACTTTC,CASSEQGAPGANVLTF
TRBV7-8,many,TRBJ1-2,TRBD1,TGTGCCAGCAGCTCACGCCGGGACAGCACTAATGGCTACACCTTC,CASSSRRDSTNGYTF
TRBV2,-,TRBJ1-3,-,TGTGCCAGCACCTGGCGGGACCGAGGAAACACCATATATTTT,CASTWRDRGNTIYF
TRBV28,-,TRBJ2-7,-,TGTGCCAGCAGTCTCCCCCCCTACGAGCAGTACTTC,CASSLPPYEQYF
TRBV29-1,-,TRBJ2-2,-,TGCAGCGTTGCACGGGGGACTGCGAACACCGGGGAGCTGTTTTTT,CSVARGTANTGELFF
TRBV28,-,TRBJ1-2,TRBD1,TGTGCCAGCAGGACCACAGGGGCCTACACCTTC,CASRTTGAYTF
TRBV9,-,TRBJ2-7,-,TGTGCCAGCAGCTTCGGCCCATCGGGGTACGAGCAGTACTTC,CASSFGPSGYEQYF
TRBV28,-,TRBJ1-6,-,TGTGCCAGCAGTTTGTCGGATTCACCCCTCCACTTT,CASSLSDSPLHF
TRBV28,-,TRBJ2-2,TRBD2,TGTGCCAGCAGTACCACGGGGCGGGGAGGGCCGAGTAACACCGGGGAGCTGTTTTTT,CASSTTGRGGPSNTGELFF
TRBV4-2,-,TRBJ2-7,-,TGTGCCAGCAGTCTAGGTACCGGGACTCGAAGCTCCTACGAGCAGTACTTC,CASSLGTGTRSSYEQYF
TRBV7-8,-,TRBJ1-2,TRBD1,TGTGCCAGCAGCCGCCGGGACAGGGTTAGTGGCTACACCTTC,CASSRRDRVSGYTF
TRBV3-1/TRBV3-2,-,TRBJ2-3,TRBD1,TGTGCCAGCAGCCAAGTCCAGGGGGACGGTACGCAGTATTTT,CASSQVQGDGTQYF
TRBV7-9,-,TRBJ2-7,-,TGTGCCAGCAGCCCCCCCGTGGTGGGCGCCTACGAGCAGTACTTC,CASSPPVVGAYEQYF
TRBV19,once,TRBJ2-6,-,TGTGCCAGTAGTGCGGGCGCTGGGGCCAACGTCCTGACTTTC,CASSAGAGANVLTF
TRBV7-6,-,TRBJ2-1,TRBD1,TGTGCCAGCAGCAAAGACAGGGTGGACTACAATGAGCAGTTCTTC,CASSKDRVDYNEQFF
TRBV29-1,-,TRBJ2-7,TRBD1,TGCAGCGCCCTCCGGGACAGGGACTCCTACGAGCAGTACTTC,CSALRDRDSYEQYF
TRBV28,-,TRBJ1-2,TRBD1,TGTGCCAGCACCTCGGGACAGGGGTATGGTGGCTACACCTTC,CASTSGQGYGGYTF
TRBV30,-,TRBJ2-3,TRBD1,TGTGCCTGGAGCTCCAGGGACAGGGGAGGAGACACAGATACGCAGTATTTT,CAWSSRDRGGDTDTQYF